A selection of T cell receptor beta chains follows, all from one sample in a study of cytomegalovirus exposure and HLA in healthy donors. Method: immunoSEQ multiplex PCR; TCRdb's copy keeps in-frame clones and lacks some. Altogether more than 95,000 clones are present, roughly 93% being singletons, with the ten largest covering less than 1.5%. The sequenced sample consisted of PBMCs. Receptor source: a woman aged 18-29 years in good health and CMV-seronegative. CDR3s include the opening cysteine and the closing phenylalanine or tryptophan.

TRBV28	TRBJ1-5	CASSFAKGQAGQPQHF
TRBV6-1	TRBJ2-1	CASSDSLAMEQFF
TRBV2	TRBJ2-7	CASSERKGAGMTYEQYF
TRBV6-5	TRBJ1-5	CASSYSDRGNQPQHF
TRBV5-1	TRBJ1-4	CASSWEGVGKLFF
TRBV7-9	TRBJ2-7	CASSRRLATIYEQYF
TRBV5-4	TRBJ1-1	CASSWSGGTEAFF
TRBV9	TRBJ1-5	CASSVGGGAAQEPQHF
TRBV2	TRBJ1-1	CASSVLGQAEAFF
TRBV27	TRBJ2-3	CASSLRVGRGYTDTQYF
TRBV5-1	TRBJ2-3	CASSLGGQGARSTDTQYF
TRBV5-6	TRBJ1-4	CASSYLDRSAGNEKLFF
TRBV6-1	TRBJ2-7	CASSESGGAVEQYF
TRBV28	TRBJ1-2	CASTTPRSSNYGYTF
TRBV11-2	TRBJ2-3	CASSLDHRAGGPDTQYF
TRBV5-1	TRBJ2-7	CASSWRQGTDEQYF
TRBV6-5	TRBJ2-7	CASSARTTGDYEQYF
TRBV6-1	TRBJ1-1	CASRVRGNTEAFF
TRBV28	TRBJ1-2	CASSHRQGNYGYTF
TRBV15	TRBJ1-4	CATSRTAANEKLFF
TRBV5-1	TRBJ2-5	CASSPLPGQLFETQYF
TRBV28	TRBJ2-5	CASSLTENQETQYF
TRBV28	TRBJ1-5	CASSRDRGNQPQHF
TRBV19	TRBJ1-6	CASTTGNNSPLHF
TRBV2	TRBJ2-1	CASRAGGGQFF
TRBV5-1	TRBJ1-2	CASSLVGDYGYTF
TRBV6-6	TRBJ2-2	CASSYLGGSYTGELFF
TRBV7-9	TRBJ1-4	CASSPGTGENEKLFF
TRBV6-5	TRBJ1-5	CASSSSRTGLNQPQHF
TRBV9	TRBJ2-2	CASSVGGNGELFF
TRBV28	TRBJ1-3	CASSSPDRENTIYF
TRBV30	TRBJ2-3	CAWSSREADTQYF
TRBV28	TRBJ1-5	CASSTTGGNQPQHF
TRBV5-8	TRBJ1-2	CASSLKGHTLYGYTF
TRBV7-2	TRBJ2-1	CASSFQRTSGNNEQFF
TRBV5-6	TRBJ2-3	CASSRPWTTTDTQYF
TRBV7-9	TRBJ1-1	CASSGEEDRGLSAFF
TRBV13	TRBJ1-1	CASSLGAENTEAFF
TRBV13	TRBJ1-1	CASSLKPHAEAFF
TRBV10-3	TRBJ1-2	CAISPDRAGISYTF
TRBV2	TRBJ1-1	CASSKGAMNTEAFF
TRBV2	TRBJ2-7	CASRTGDSYEQYF
TRBV29-1	TRBJ2-2	CSVEGRGGELFF
TRBV27	TRBJ2-2	CASSLYRAAGELFF
TRBV13	TRBJ2-7	CASGSRTPTYEQYF
TRBV19	TRBJ1-5	CASTKQGRRNQPQHF
TRBV18	TRBJ2-5	CASSLFLAGSGETQYF
TRBV9	TRBJ2-7	CASSVRGTPSYEQYF
TRBV5-1	TRBJ2-1	CASSQLQASIYNEQFF
TRBV27	TRBJ2-3	CASSPGHAPDTQYF
TRBV18	TRBJ2-1	CASSPPGIQREGRRDEQFF
TRBV30	TRBJ1-6	CAWSGTRSSPLHF
TRBV28	TRBJ2-7	CASSPGAASGSYEQYF
TRBV30	TRBJ2-3	CAWNPGEGNTQYF
TRBV7-9	TRBJ2-1	CASSPPEAGAPQFF
TRBV5-1	TRBJ1-2	CASSAQGIRGYTF